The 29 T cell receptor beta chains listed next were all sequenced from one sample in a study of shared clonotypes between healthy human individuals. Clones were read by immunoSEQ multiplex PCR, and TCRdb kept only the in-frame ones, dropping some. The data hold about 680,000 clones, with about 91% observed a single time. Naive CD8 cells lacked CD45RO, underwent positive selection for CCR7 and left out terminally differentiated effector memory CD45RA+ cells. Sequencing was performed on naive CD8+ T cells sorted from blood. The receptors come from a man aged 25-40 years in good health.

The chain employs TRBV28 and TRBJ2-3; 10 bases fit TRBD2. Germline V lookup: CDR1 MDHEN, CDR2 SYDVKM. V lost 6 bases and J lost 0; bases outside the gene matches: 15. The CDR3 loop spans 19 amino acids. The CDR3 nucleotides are TGTGCCAGCAGGACCGTCCAGCCGGGACTAGCGACTAGCACAGATACGCAGTATTTT. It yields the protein CASRTVQPGLATSTDTQYF.

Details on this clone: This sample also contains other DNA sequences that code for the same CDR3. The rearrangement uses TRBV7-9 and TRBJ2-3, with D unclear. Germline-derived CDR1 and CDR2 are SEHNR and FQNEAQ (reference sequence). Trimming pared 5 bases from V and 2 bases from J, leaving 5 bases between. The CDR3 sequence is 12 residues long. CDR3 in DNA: TGTGCCAGCAGCGGAAACACAGATACGCAGTATTTT. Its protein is CASSGNTDTQYF.

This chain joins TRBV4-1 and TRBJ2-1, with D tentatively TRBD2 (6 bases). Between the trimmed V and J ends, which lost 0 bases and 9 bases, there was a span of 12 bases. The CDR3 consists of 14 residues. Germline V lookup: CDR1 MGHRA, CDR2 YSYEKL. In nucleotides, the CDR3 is TGCGCCAGCAGCCAAGAAGCTGGGACTTTTGAGCAGTTCTTC. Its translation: CASSQEAGTFEQFF.

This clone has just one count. CDR3 nucleotide sequence: TGTGCCAGCAGCTTAGCGTGGACAGGGCCCACAGATACGCAGTATTTT. It encodes CASSLAWTGPTDTQYF. This chain links TRBV7-9 with TRBJ2-3; TRBD1 matches at 8 bases. The V segment lost 0 bases and the J segment 2 bases; nucleotides outside the gene matches: 4. From germline, CDR1 is SEHNR and CDR2 FQNEAQ (reference sequence). The CDR3 covers 16 residues.

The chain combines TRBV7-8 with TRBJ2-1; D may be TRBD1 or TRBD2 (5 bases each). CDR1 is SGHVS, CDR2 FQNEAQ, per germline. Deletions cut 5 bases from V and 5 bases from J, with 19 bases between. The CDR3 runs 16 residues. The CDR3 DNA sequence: TGTGCCAGCAGCGGAAACCGGGACGCTACTCACAATGAGCAGTTCTTC. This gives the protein CASSGNRDATHNEQFF.

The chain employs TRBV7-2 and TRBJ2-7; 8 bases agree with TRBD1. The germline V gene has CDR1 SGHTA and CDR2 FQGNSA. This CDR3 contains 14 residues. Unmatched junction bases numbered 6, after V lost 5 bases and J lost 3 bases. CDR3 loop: CASSGWTGHYEQYF. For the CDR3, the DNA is TGTGCCAGCAGCGGCTGGACAGGGCACTACGAGCAGTACTTC.

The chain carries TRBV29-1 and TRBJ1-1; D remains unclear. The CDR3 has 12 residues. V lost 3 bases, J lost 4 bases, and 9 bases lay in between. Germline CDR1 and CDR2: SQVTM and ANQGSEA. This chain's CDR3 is CSVDRRSTEAFF. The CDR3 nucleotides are TGCAGCGTTGATAGAAGGAGCACTGAAGCTTTCTTT.

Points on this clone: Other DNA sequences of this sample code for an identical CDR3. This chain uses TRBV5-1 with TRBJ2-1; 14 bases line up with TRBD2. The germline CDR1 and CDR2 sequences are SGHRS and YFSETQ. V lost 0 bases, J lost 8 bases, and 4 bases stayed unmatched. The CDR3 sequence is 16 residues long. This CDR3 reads CASSLEGLAGGYEQFF. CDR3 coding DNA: TGCGCCAGCAGCTTGGAAGGACTAGCGGGAGGTTATGAGCAGTTCTTC.

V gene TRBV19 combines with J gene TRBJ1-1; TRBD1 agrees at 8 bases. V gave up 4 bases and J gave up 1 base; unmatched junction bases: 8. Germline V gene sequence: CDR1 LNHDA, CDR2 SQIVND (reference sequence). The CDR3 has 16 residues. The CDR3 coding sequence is TGTGCCAGTAGTACCCCAGGGGGCCGTTCGAACACTGAAGCTTTCTTT. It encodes CASSTPGGRSNTEAFF. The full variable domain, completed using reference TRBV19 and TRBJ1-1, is DGGITQSPKYLFRKEGQNVTLSCEQNLNHDAMYWYRQDPGQGLRLIYYSQIVNDFQKGDIAEGYSVSREKKESFPLTVTSAQKNPTAFYLCASSTPGGRSNTEAFFGQGTRLTVV.

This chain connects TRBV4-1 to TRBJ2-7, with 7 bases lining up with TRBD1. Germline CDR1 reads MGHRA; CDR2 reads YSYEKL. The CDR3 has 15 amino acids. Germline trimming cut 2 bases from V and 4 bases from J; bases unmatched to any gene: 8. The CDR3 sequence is CASSQLLGQSYEQYF. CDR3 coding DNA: TGCGCCAGCAGCCAACTCCTGGGACAGAGTTACGAGCAGTACTTC.

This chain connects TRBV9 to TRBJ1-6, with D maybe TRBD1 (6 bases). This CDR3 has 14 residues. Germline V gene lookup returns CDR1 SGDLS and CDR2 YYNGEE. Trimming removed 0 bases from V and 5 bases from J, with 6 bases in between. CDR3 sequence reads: CASSVGTDNSPLHF. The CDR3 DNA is TGTGCCAGCAGCGTAGGGACAGATAATTCACCCCTCCACTTT.

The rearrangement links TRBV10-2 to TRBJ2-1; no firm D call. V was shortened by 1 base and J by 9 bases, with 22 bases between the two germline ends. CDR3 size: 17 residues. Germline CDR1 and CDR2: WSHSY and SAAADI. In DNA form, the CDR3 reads TGCGCCAGCAGTGAGTTTCCCGTGTCCGAGTGGCATGGTGAGCAGTTCTTC. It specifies CASSEFPVSEWHGEQFF.

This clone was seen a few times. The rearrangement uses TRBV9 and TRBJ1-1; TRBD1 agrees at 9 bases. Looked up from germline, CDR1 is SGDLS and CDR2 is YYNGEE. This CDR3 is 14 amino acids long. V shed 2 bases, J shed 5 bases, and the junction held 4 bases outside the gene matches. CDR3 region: CASSVGTGKTEAFF. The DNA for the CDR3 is TGTGCCAGCAGCGTGGGGACAGGGAAAACTGAAGCTTTCTTT.

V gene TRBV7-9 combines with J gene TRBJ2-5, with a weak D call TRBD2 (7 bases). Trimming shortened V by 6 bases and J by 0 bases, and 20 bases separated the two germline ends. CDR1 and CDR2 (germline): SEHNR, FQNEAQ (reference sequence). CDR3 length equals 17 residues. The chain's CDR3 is CASSPRGAGVHQETQYF. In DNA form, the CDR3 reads TGTGCCAGCAGTCCACGGGGGGCGGGAGTTCACCAAGAGACCCAGTACTTC. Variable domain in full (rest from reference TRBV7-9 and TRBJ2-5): DTGVSQNPRHKITKRGQNVTFRCDPISEHNRLYWYRQTLGQGPEFLTYFQNEAQLEKSRLLSDRFSAERPKGSFSTLEIQRTEQGDSAMYLCASSPRGAGVHQETQYFGPGTRLLVL.

The CDR3 spells CASSSTGANTGELFF. In DNA form, the CDR3 reads TGTGCCAGCAGTTCCACGGGCGCGAACACCGGGGAGCTGTTTTTT. This chain links TRBV6-5 with TRBJ2-2, with D uncertain. Trimming removed 4 bases at V and 0 bases at J, with 9 bases between. The V gene's germline CDR1 is MNHEY and CDR2 SVGAGI. The CDR3 runs to 15 residues.

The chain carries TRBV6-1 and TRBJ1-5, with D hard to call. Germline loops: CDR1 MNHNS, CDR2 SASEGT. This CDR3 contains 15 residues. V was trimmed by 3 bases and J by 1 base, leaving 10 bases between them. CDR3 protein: CASSEHTYSNQPQHF. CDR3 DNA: TGTGCCAGCAGTGAGCACACCTACAGCAATCAGCCCCAGCATTTT.

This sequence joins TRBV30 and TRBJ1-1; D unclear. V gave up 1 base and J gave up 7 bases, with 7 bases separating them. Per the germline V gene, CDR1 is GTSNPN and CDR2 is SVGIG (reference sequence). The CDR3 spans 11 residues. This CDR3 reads CAWSETDEAFF. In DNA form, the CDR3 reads TGTGCCTGGAGTGAAACGGATGAAGCTTTCTTT.

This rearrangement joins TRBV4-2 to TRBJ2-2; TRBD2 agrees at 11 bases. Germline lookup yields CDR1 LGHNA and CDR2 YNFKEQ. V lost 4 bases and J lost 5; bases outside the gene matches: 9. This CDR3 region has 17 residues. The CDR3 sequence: CASSPALAGVRTGELFF. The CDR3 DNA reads TGTGCCAGCAGCCCGGCACTAGCGGGAGTTCGTACCGGGGAGCTGTTTTTT.

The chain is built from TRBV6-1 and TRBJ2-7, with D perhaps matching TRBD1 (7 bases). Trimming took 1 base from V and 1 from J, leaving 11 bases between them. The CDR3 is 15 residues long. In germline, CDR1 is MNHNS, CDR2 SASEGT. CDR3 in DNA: TGTGCCAGCAGTGAAGTCGGGGGACAGTCCTACGAGCAGTACTTC. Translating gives CASSEVGGQSYEQYF.

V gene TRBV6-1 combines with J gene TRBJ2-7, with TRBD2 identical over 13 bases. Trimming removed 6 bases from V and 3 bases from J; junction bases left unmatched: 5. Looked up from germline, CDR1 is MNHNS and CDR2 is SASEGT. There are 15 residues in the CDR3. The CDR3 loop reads CASSPGLAGFYEQYF. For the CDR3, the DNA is TGTGCCAGCAGCCCGGGACTAGCGGGATTCTACGAGCAGTACTTC.

CDR3 bases: TGTGCCAGCGGCGTAAGTGCAGACGAGCAGTACTTC. Amino acids: CASGVSADEQYF. This chain uses TRBV7-9 with TRBJ2-7; no definite D call. Between the trimmed V and J ends, which lost 8 bases and 5 bases, there was a span of 13 bases. The germline gives CDR1 SEHNR, CDR2 FQNEAQ (reference sequence). The CDR3 spans 12 residues.

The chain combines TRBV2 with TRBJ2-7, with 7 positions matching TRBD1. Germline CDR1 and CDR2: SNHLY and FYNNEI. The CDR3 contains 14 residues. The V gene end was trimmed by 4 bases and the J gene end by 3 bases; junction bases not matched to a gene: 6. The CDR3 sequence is CASSARAGGYEQYF. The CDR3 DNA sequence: TGTGCCAGCAGTGCCAGGGCAGGGGGCTACGAGCAGTACTTC.

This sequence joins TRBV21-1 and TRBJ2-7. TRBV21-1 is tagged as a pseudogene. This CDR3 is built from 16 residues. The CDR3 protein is CASRDLPGSHFYEQYF. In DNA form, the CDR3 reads TGTGCCAGCCGCGACCTACCTGGGTCCCACTTCTACGAGCAGTACTTC.

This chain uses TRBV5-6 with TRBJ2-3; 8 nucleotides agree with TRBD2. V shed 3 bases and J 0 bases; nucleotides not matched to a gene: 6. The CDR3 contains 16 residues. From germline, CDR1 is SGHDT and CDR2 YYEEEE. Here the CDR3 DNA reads TGTGCCAGCAGCTCGATACTAGCGGATAGCACAGATACGCAGTATTTT. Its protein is CASSSILADSTDTQYF.

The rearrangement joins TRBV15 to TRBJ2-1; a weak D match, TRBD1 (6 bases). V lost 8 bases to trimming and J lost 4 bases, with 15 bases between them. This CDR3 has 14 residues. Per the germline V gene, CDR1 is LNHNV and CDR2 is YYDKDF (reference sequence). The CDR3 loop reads CATREGDRYNEQFF. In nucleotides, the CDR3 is TGTGCCACCCGTGAGGGGGACCGGTACAATGAGCAGTTCTTC.

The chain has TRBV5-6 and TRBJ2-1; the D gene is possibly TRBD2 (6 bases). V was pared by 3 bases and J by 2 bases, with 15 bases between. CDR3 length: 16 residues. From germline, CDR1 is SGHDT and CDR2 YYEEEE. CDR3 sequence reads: CASSYFQGGPYNEQFF. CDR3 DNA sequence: TGTGCCAGCAGCTATTTTCAGGGAGGTCCCTACAATGAGCAGTTCTTC.

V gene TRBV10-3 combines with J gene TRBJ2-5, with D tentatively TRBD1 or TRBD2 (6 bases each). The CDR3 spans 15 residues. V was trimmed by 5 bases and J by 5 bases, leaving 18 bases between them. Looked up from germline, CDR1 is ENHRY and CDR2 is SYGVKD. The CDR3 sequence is CAISLEGNREETQYF. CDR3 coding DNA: TGTGCCATCAGTTTGGAGGGAAACAGGGAGGAGACCCAGTACTTC.

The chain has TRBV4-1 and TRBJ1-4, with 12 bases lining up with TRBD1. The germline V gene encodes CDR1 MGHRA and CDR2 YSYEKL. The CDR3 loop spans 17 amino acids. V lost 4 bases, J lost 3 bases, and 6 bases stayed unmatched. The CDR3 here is CASSPRDRGLANEKLFF. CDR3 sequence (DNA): TGCGCCAGCAGCCCGCGGGACAGGGGGCTCGCTAATGAAAAACTGTTTTTT.

In nucleotides, the CDR3 is TGTGCCAGCAGTGAAGGAGCGGGCCCCAGGGAGCTGTTTTTT. It translates to CASSEGAGPRELFF. The gene calls are TRBV25-1 and TRBJ2-2; weak D call: TRBD2 (6 bases). Germline CDR1 and CDR2: MGHDK and SYGVNS. V was cut by 2 bases and J by 9 bases, with 13 bases left in between. The CDR3 is 14 amino acids.